This entry lists 31 T cell receptor beta chains sequenced from one sample in a study of human T cells and chemical hapten exposure. Noted time point: patch test 2, 6 weeks after DPC sensitization. Specified treatment: therapeutic diphenylcyclopropenone sensitization with weekly scalp DPC. TCRdb recomputed calls from the RACE reads with MiXCR, one row per CDR3 protein. Of approximately 91,000 distinct CDR3 sequences listed, around a tenth are singletons. Sequencing used whole blood, obtained in connection with sensitization to the hapten diphenylcyclopropenone (DPC). These receptors all come from a man between 18 and 35 years old with alopecia areata. Some clones in this sample may be carry-over from other donors' samples.

The genes are TRBV10-2 and TRBJ2-2; 8 bases are a match to TRBD1. CDR3 length equals 14 residues. The germline V gene encodes CDR1 WSHSY and CDR2 SAAADI. The V and J ends lost 8 bases and 2 bases, in that order; junction bases with no gene match: 4. DNA for the CDR3: TGCGCCAGCGGAGGACAGGGAAACACCGGGGAGCTGTTTTTT. Translating it yields CASGGQGNTGELFF.

The gene calls are TRBV10-3 and TRBJ2-3; the match to TRBD1 covers 9 bases. CDR1 ENHRY and CDR2 SYGVKD come from the germline V gene. V was clipped by 8 bases and J by 2 bases; unmatched bases: 11. CDR3 length: 16 amino acids. The CDR3 DNA is TGTGCCATCCGTTCCGGGACAGGGAGAGCCACAGATACGCAGTATTTT. It codes for CAIRSGTGRATDTQYF.

This clonotype occurred a few times. V is TRBV9 and J is TRBJ2-3, with TRBD2 matching over 9 bases. Trimming took 0 bases from V and 4 from J; bases not matched to a gene: 9. The germline CDR1 and CDR2 sequences are SGDLS and YYNGEE. The CDR3 runs to 17 residues. The CDR3 DNA reads TGTGCCAGCAGCGTAGCTACCGGCGGGGGGGCCTCAGATACGCAGTATTTT. It specifies CASSVATGGGASDTQYF.

This clonotype was recorded at least ten times. V and J are TRBV20-1 and TRBJ2-3, with 10 bases matching TRBD2. V lost 5 bases to trimming and J lost 4 bases; unmatched junction nucleotides: 6. Looked up from germline, CDR1 is DFQATT and CDR2 is SNEGSKA (reference sequence). The CDR3 is made up of 14 amino acids. Here the CDR3 DNA reads TGCAGTGCTCCAACTAGCGGGGTTTCAGATACGCAGTATTTT. Protein: CSAPTSGVSDTQYF.

This clonotype was observed a handful of times. The V and J genes are TRBV28 and TRBJ1-2; D remains unclear. Germline V gene sequence: CDR1 MDHEN, CDR2 SYDVKM. Trimming removed 4 bases at V and 4 bases at J, with 1 base between. The CDR3 has 10 amino acids. The CDR3 sequence: CASSSYGYTF. The CDR3 nucleotides are TGTGCCAGCAGTTCCTATGGCTACACCTTC.

This clonotype has ten or more counts. The chain employs TRBV6-2 or TRBV6-3 and TRBJ1-1; 7 nucleotides agree with TRBD1. CDR3 length equals 14 residues. After removal of 6 bases from V and 0 bases from J, the junction contained 4 bases not matched to a gene. Germline values: CDR1 MNHEY, CDR2 SVGEGT. The CDR3, as DNA: TGTGCCAGCAGGCGACAGGGTTTGAACACTGAAGCTTTCTTT. Translating it yields CASRRQGLNTEAFF.

The chain is built from TRBV6-2 or TRBV6-3 and TRBJ2-2; possible D gene TRBD1, 5 bases. Trimming shortened V by 4 bases and J by 3 bases, and 24 bases separated the two germline ends. Germline V gives CDR1 MNHEY, CDR2 SVGEGT. CDR3 length: 19 residues. The CDR3: CASSSWQGLLTEDTGELFF. Written as DNA, the CDR3 is TGTGCCAGCAGTTCATGGCAGGGCTTGTTGACCGAGGACACCGGGGAGCTGTTTTTT.

This chain connects TRBV28 to TRBJ2-7; D is unresolved. CDR1 is MDHEN and CDR2 is SYDVKM in the germline V gene. The V end was cut by 5 bases, the J end by 5 bases, with 13 bases between. This CDR3 has 13 residues. CDR3 bases: TGTGCCAGCAGTCCCCGACCGGGCCACGAGCAGTACTTC. It specifies CASSPRPGHEQYF.

The rearrangement links TRBV3-1 to TRBJ1-3; tentatively, D is TRBD1 (5 bases). V shed 5 bases and J shed 0 bases, with 11 bases lying between them. The CDR3 consists of 15 residues. Germline values: CDR1 LGHDT, CDR2 YNNKEL (reference sequence). CDR3 bases: TGTGCCAGCAGCATGGGGCTGAGCTCTGGAAACACCATATATTTT. It is translated as CASSMGLSSGNTIYF.

The V gene is TRBV5-1, the J gene TRBJ1-6; TRBD1 might be the D (5 bases). Germline loops: CDR1 SGHRS, CDR2 YFSETQ. V lost 1 base, J lost 5 bases, and 10 bases lay in between. The CDR3 spans 15 residues. The CDR3 DNA follows: TGCGCCAGCAGCTTGAGGCAGGGCAATAATTCACCCCTCCACTTT. Amino acid sequence: CASSLRQGNNSPLHF.

This clonotype showed up just a few times. The J gene is TRBJ2-1, the V gene TRBV7-2; D gene unclear. Trimming removed 5 bases at V and 0 bases at J, with 11 bases between. This CDR3 contains 15 residues. Germline CDR1 reads SGHTA; CDR2 reads FQGNSA. The CDR3 DNA is TGTGCCAGCAGCAGGTCAGGAAGCTCCTACAATGAGCAGTTCTTC. Protein product: CASSRSGSSYNEQFF.

This clonotype turned up a few times. This sequence joins TRBV3-1 and TRBJ2-5, with TRBD1 matching over 9 bases. With 4 bases clipped from V and 4 bases from J, the junction kept 10 bases outside the gene matches. Germline V lookup: CDR1 LGHDT, CDR2 YNNKEL (reference sequence). The CDR3 is made up of 16 amino acids. As DNA, the CDR3 is TGTGCCAGCAGCCGAAATCGGGACAGGGAAAGAGAGACCCAGTACTTC. Its protein is CASSRNRDRERETQYF.

This clonotype was seen ten or more times. The chain links TRBV25-1 to TRBJ2-1; D may be TRBD2 (6 bases). Germline values: CDR1 MGHDK, CDR2 SYGVNS. V was trimmed by 5 bases and J by 6 bases, leaving 11 bases between them. This CDR3 has 13 amino acids. CDR3 protein: CASSMGGPNEQFF. CDR3 bases: TGTGCCAGCAGTATGGGGGGTCCCAATGAGCAGTTCTTC.

This clonotype turned up a few times. The gene calls are TRBV6-5 and TRBJ1-1; D gene uncertain. The CDR3 has 14 amino acids. V gave up 3 bases and J gave up 1 base, with 9 bases separating them. Germline V gene data show CDR1 as MNHEY and CDR2 as SVGAGI. The CDR3 here is CASSYLGKNTEAFF. The DNA for the CDR3 is TGTGCCAGCAGTTATTTGGGAAAGAACACTGAAGCTTTCTTT.

This sequence joins TRBV5-6 and TRBJ1-2, with 8 bases aligning to TRBD1. The V gene end was trimmed by 4 bases and the J gene end by 7 bases; junction bases not matched to a gene: 6. The CDR3 spans 13 residues. Germline lookup yields CDR1 SGHDT and CDR2 YYEEEE. CDR3 DNA: TGTGCCAGCAGCCGGTGGGGACAGGCTGGCTACACCTTC. This codes for CASSRWGQAGYTF. The full variable domain, its missing parts supplied by reference TRBV5-6 and TRBJ1-2, is DAGVTQSPTHLIKTRGQQVTLRCSPKSGHDTVSWYQQALGQGPQFIFQYYEEEERQRGNFPDRFSGHQFPNYSSELNVNALLLGDSALYLCASSRWGQAGYTFGSGTRLTVV.

This clonotype has at least ten counts. This chain joins TRBV4-1 and TRBJ1-3, with D hard to call. This CDR3 has 17 amino acids. Germline-derived CDR1 and CDR2 are MGHRA and YSYEKL. Trimming removed 0 bases from V and 0 bases from J, with 12 bases in between. The CDR3 reads CASSQDPWWSSGNTIYF. CDR3 in DNA: TGCGCCAGCAGCCAAGACCCCTGGTGGAGCTCTGGAAACACCATATATTTT.

This clonotype showed up many times. The chain combines TRBV6-6 with TRBJ2-6; D not resolved. Trimming cost V 0 bases and J 0 bases, with 3 bases left between them. Germline V gene data show CDR1 as MNHNY and CDR2 as SVGAGI (reference sequence). The CDR3 covers 15 residues. CDR3 loop: CASSYSLSGANVLTF. CDR3 nucleotide sequence: TGTGCCAGCAGTTACTCACTCTCTGGGGCCAACGTCCTGACTTTC.

V is TRBV4-3 and J is TRBJ1-1, with a weak D call TRBD1 (6 bases). The V end lost 3 bases, the J end lost 4 bases, and 15 bases lay between the germline ends. The germline CDR1 and CDR2 sequences are LGHNA and YSLEER. This CDR3 is 15 amino acids long. CDR3 nucleotides: TGCGCCAGCAGCCACACAGGGCTTGGGGGCACTGAAGCTTTCTTT. Translated, it gives CASSHTGLGGTEAFF.

This clonotype has at least ten counts. The rearrangement joins TRBV6-2 or TRBV6-3 to TRBJ1-5; 8 bases line up with TRBD1. This CDR3 comprises 16 residues. Germline assignment: CDR1 MNHEY and CDR2 SVGEGT. The V and J ends lost 5 bases and 1 base, in that order; junction bases with no gene match: 7. Written as DNA, the CDR3 is TGTGCCAGCAGTCTGACAGGGGCAGGGAGCAATCAGCCCCAGCATTTT. Translated: CASSLTGAGSNQPQHF.

The chain employs TRBV11-3 and TRBJ1-1, with a tentative D call TRBD1 (6 bases). This CDR3 comprises 17 residues. Looked up from germline, CDR1 is SGHNT and CDR2 is YENEEA. The germline V and J ends were trimmed by 4 bases and 4 bases, with 22 bases remaining between them. The CDR3 nucleotides are TGTGCCAGCAGCTCAAAACTGGGGGGCGCGGGAGTCACTGAAGCTTTCTTT. Its protein is CASSSKLGGAGVTEAFF.

This clonotype was seen ten or more times. This chain joins TRBV11-2 and TRBJ2-3, with 16 bases that match TRBD2. V lost 4 bases and J lost 4; bases outside the gene matches: 14. This CDR3 has 20 residues. The V gene's germline CDR1 is SGHAT and CDR2 FQNNGV. CDR3 DNA: TGTGCCAGCAGCTCGTTAAGCCCCGGGACTAGCGGGGGGGCCGCAGATACGCAGTATTTT. Amino acid sequence: CASSSLSPGTSGGAADTQYF.

V gene TRBV28 combines with J gene TRBJ1-5, with D hard to call. V was shortened by 3 bases and J by 0 bases, with 9 bases between the two germline ends. The germline gives CDR1 MDHEN, CDR2 SYDVKM. CDR3 length equals 15 residues. CDR3 sequence reads: CASSLRPYSNQPQHF. The CDR3 nucleotides are TGTGCCAGCAGTTTGCGGCCGTATAGCAATCAGCCCCAGCATTTT.

This clonotype was recorded at least ten times. V usage is TRBV6-2 or TRBV6-3 and J usage is TRBJ1-2, with 11 nucleotides matching TRBD1. The CDR3 is made up of 13 amino acids. Germline CDR1 reads MNHEY; CDR2 reads SVGEGT. The trim removed 6 bases at V and 7 bases at J, leaving 4 bases unmatched. CDR3 in DNA: TGTGCCAGCAGGACGGACAGGGGGCCTGGCTACACCTTC. It translates to CASRTDRGPGYTF.

A remark on this clonotype: Given a much more abundant clone one base away, this may be a read error. V and J are TRBV7-6 and TRBJ2-3; D gene uncertain. Germline CDR1 is SGHVS and CDR2 is FNYEAQ. CDR3 length: 14 amino acids. The CDR3: CGIRPVLSTDTQYF. CDR3 coding DNA: TGTGGCATCAGACCGGTTCTCAGCACAGATACGCAGTATTTT.

This clonotype has only a few counts. V usage is TRBV4-1 and J usage is TRBJ1-1, with 9 nucleotides matching TRBD1. CDR1 and CDR2 from the germline V gene are MGHRA and YSYEKL. This CDR3 comprises 15 residues. Trimming cost V 4 bases and J 4 bases; bases outside gene matches: 7. For the CDR3, the DNA is TGCGCCAGCAGCCGCCCACAGGGGGCAGGCACTGAAGCTTTCTTT. It yields the protein CASSRPQGAGTEAFF.

CDR3 residues: CASSAPRPEAFF. CDR3 sequence (DNA): TGTGCCAGCAGTGCACCGAGACCTGAAGCTTTCTTT. V usage is TRBV2 and J usage is TRBJ1-1; no clear D. Trimming shortened V by 4 bases and J by 6 bases, and 9 bases separated the two germline ends. The CDR3 spans 12 residues. The germline V gene encodes CDR1 SNHLY and CDR2 FYNNEI.

This clonotype was seen repeatedly, ten times or more. The chain combines TRBV18 with TRBJ2-5; D gene ambiguous. Per the germline V gene, CDR1 is KGHSH and CDR2 is LQKENI. The CDR3 is made up of 13 amino acids. V dropped 0 bases and J dropped 3 bases, with 5 bases sitting between them. Written as DNA, the CDR3 is TGTGCCAGCTCACCACCGATTAAAGAGACCCAGTACTTC. Amino acids: CASSPPIKETQYF.

This clonotype was observed a few times. The chain is built from TRBV20-1 and TRBJ2-7; TRBD1 or TRBD2 may be the D gene (6 bases each). Germline assignment: CDR1 DFQATT and CDR2 SNEGSKA (reference sequence). The CDR3 consists of 15 residues. Trimming pared 6 bases from V and 5 bases from J, leaving 23 bases between. The CDR3 DNA reads as TGCAGTGCCCCGTACCTTGGGGGGCGTAGGCACGAGCAGTACTTC. This sequence encodes CSAPYLGGRRHEQYF.

This clonotype was observed at least ten times. The rearrangement joins TRBV20-1 to TRBJ1-5; a possible D gene is TRBD1 (6 bases). Germline CDR1 is DFQATT and CDR2 is SNEGSKA (reference sequence). This CDR3 region has 14 residues. Trimming removed 2 bases from V and 6 bases from J, with 14 bases in between. The CDR3 DNA follows: TGCAGTGCTAGATTACAGGGTATAGGTCAGCCCCAGCATTTT. It encodes CSARLQGIGQPQHF.

This chain joins TRBV11-2 and TRBJ1-2; no reliable D call. V shed 0 bases and J shed 14 bases, with 16 bases lying between them. The CDR3 has 13 amino acids. CDR1 SGHAT and CDR2 FQNNGV come from the germline V gene. For the CDR3, the DNA is TGTGCCAGCAGCTTAGAGTACGGGGTGTCTAGGACCTTC. Translating gives CASSLEYGVSRTF.

This clonotype has a count of ten or more. In DNA, the CDR3 is TGCAGTGCTAGATCCTTGGGAGATACTGAAGCTTTCTTT. Protein sequence: CSARSLGDTEAFF. This chain uses TRBV20-1 with TRBJ1-1; the D is unclear. The V and J ends lost 2 bases and 5 bases respectively, with 12 bases between them. The CDR3 length is 13 residues. The germline CDR1 and CDR2 sequences are DFQATT and SNEGSKA (reference sequence).